This entry lists 5 T cell receptor beta chains sequenced from one sample in a study of blood T cells in healthy people across ages. The authors ran a second PCR of about 6 to 11 cycles using a sample-barcoded 5' primer and a J-beta primer mix. MiXCR, applied by TCRdb to the 5' RACE reads, yields one record per CDR3 protein. The sample yields about 830,000 distinct CDR3 sequences, about 59% seen once. Sequenced: blood. Receptor source: a man between 25 and 39 years old in good health.

This rearrangement joins TRBV11-2 to TRBJ1-6; a possible D gene is TRBD1 (6 bases). The CDR3 is 13 residues long. The V end lost 5 bases, the J end lost 14 bases, and 16 bases lay between the germline ends. Per the germline V gene, CDR1 is SGHAT and CDR2 is FQNNGV. The DNA for the CDR3 is TGTGCCAGCAGCCCACAGGGTATAAGCACCCTCCACTTT. Its protein is CASSPQGISTLHF.

The chain couples TRBV6-5 to TRBJ2-3; possible D gene TRBD1, 5 bases. CDR3 length equals 17 residues. Germline-derived CDR1 and CDR2 are MNHEY and SVGAGI. The V end lost 0 bases, the J end lost 0 bases, and 13 bases lay between the germline ends. In DNA, the CDR3 is TGTGCCAGCAGTTACTCACGGCAGGGCTTTAGCACAGATACGCAGTATTTT. The encoded protein is CASSYSRQGFSTDTQYF.

This rearrangement joins TRBV7-9 to TRBJ2-1, with TRBD2 matching over 7 bases. This CDR3 has 14 residues. In germline, CDR1 is SEHNR, CDR2 FQNEAQ (reference sequence). Losses at the gene ends were 3 bases for V and 6 bases for J; bases not matched to a gene: 5. CDR3 sequence reads: CASSFRDYPNEQFF. As DNA, the CDR3 is TGTGCCAGCAGCTTCCGGGACTACCCCAATGAGCAGTTCTTC.

With respect to this clonotype: At one boundary the junction diverges from the germline segment, which might be a read error. V is TRBV27 and J is TRBJ2-5; D call uncertain. The CDR3 is 15 residues long. The germline gives CDR1 MNHEY, CDR2 SMNVEV (reference sequence). CDR3 protein: CASSFLGLDQETQYF. The CDR3 DNA reads as TGTGCCAGCAGTTTTTTAGGCTTAGACCAGGAGACCCAGTACTTC.

V and J are TRBV7-2 and TRBJ1-2; D is ambiguous. CDR1 and CDR2 (germline): SGHTA, FQGNSA. This CDR3 has 13 amino acids. Trimming took off 5 bases at V and 8 bases at J, with 15 bases between the two ends. CDR3 sequence: CASSPRRQQGYTF. In DNA, the CDR3 is TGTGCCAGCAGCCCCCGCCGACAACAGGGCTACACCTTC.